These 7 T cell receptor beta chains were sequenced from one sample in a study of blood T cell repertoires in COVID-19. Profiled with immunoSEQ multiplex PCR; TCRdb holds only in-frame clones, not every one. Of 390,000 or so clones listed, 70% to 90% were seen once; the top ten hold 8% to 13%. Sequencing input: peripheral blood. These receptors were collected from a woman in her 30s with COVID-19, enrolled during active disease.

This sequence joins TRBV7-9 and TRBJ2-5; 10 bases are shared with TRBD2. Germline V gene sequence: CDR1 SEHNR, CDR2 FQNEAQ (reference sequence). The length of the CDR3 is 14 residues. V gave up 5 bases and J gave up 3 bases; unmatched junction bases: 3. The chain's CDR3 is CASSDGTSEETQYF. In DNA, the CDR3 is TGTGCCAGCAGCGATGGGACTAGCGAAGAGACCCAGTACTTC.

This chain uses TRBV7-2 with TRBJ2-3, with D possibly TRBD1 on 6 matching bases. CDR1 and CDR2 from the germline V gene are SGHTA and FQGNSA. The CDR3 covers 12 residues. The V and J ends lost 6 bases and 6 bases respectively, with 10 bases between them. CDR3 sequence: CASRIGQDTQYF. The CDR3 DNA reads TGTGCCAGCAGAATTGGACAGGATACGCAGTATTTT.

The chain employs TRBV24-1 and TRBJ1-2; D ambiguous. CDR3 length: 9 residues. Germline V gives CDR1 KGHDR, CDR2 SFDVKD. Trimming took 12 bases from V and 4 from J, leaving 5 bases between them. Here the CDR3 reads CAPFYGYTF. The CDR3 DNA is TGTGCCCCCTTCTATGGCTACACCTTC.

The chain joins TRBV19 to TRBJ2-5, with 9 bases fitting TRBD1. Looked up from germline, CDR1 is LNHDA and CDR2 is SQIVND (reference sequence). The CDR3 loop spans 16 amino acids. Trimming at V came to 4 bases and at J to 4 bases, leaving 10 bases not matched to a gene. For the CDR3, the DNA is TGTGCCAGTAGTACCCACAGGGGGCGATTAGGAGAGACCCAGTACTTC. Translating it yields CASSTHRGRLGETQYF. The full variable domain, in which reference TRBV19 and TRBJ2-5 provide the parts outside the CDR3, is DGGITQSPKYLFRKEGQNVTLSCEQNLNHDAMYWYRQDPGQGLRLIYYSQIVNDFQKGDIAEGYSVSREKKESFPLTVTSAQKNPTAFYLCASSTHRGRLGETQYFGPGTRLLVL.

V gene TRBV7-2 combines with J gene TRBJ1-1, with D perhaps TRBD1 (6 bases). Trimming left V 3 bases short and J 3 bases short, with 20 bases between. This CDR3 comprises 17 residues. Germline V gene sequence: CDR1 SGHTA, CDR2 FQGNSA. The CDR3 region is CASSFLGGGYRDTEAFF. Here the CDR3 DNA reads TGTGCCAGCAGCTTCCTAGGTGGGGGTTACAGGGACACTGAAGCTTTCTTT.

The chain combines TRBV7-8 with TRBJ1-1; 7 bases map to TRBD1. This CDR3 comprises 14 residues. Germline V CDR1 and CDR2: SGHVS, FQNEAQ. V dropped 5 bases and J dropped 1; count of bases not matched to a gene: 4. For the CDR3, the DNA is TGTGCCAGCAGCCCGCGGACAGGGAACACTGAAGCTTTCTTT. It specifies CASSPRTGNTEAFF.

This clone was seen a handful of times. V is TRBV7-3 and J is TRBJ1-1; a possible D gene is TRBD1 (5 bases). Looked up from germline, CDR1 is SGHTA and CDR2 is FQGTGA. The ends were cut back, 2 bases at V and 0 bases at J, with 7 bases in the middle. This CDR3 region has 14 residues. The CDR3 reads CASSLVQVNTEAFF. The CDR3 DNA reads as TGTGCCAGCAGCTTAGTACAGGTGAACACTGAAGCTTTCTTT.